This TCR beta chain was obtained from a study of T-cell memory formation after mild COVID-19. This clonotype was detected a few times. Its antigen is as yet unknown. TCRdb re-analysed the 5' RACE reads in MiXCR, keeping a single row per CDR3 protein. The table lists about 400,000 distinct CDR3 sequences, 24% of them singletons. Germline V gene data show CDR1 as GTSNPN and CDR2 as SVGIG (reference sequence). The CDR3 runs to 15 residues. Trimming left V 0 bases short and J 7 bases short, with 15 bases between. Study-level results: The appearance of some responding clones in pre-infection memory suggested that cross-reactive memory joined. Among CD4+ contracting clones, most were CM and EM, and CD8+ ones EMRA. Clones shrinking from day 15 to 85 showed even CD4/CD8 mixes; later expanders tilted CD4+.

The TCR comes from an adult woman who had mild COVID-19 (a few samples of this study predate the infection). Cell type and time point are not known. The rearrangement uses TRBV30 and TRBJ2-2, with D perhaps TRBD1 (5 bases). The sequencing sample was made of PBMCs or a T cell subset sorted from them (not recorded which). In DNA, the CDR3 is TGTGCCTGGAGTGTAACCCTGGGGCAGGGCGGGGAGCTGTTTTTT. Its protein is CAWSVTLGQGGELFF.